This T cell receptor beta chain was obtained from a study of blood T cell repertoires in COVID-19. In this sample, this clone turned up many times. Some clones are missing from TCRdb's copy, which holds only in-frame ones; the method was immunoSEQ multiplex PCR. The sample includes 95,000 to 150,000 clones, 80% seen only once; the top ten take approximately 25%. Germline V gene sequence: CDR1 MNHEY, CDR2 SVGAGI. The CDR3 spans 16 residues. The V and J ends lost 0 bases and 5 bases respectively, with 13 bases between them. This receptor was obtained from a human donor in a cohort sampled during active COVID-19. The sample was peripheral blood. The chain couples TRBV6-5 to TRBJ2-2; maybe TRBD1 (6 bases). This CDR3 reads CASSYSGGGRTGELFF. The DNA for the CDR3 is TGTGCCAGCAGTTACTCAGGGGGTGGTCGTACCGGGGAGCTGTTTTTT.